This is a list of T cell receptor beta chains from one sample in a study of T-cell memory formation after mild COVID-19. TCRdb re-analysed the 5' RACE reads in MiXCR, keeping a single row per CDR3 protein. The sample lists fewer than 450,000 distinct CDR3 sequences, more than 20% occurring once. The sequenced sample was PBMCs or a T cell subset sorted from them (not recorded which). All receptors come from an adult woman who had mild COVID-19 (a few samples of this study predate the infection). Cell type and time point are not known. The CDR3 runs from the conserved cysteine through the conserved F or W. The D gene is left open where the match is weak. Size is stated for part of the rows, as once, few or many counts, or as a class when the clone is expanded.

v_gene	abundance	d_gene	j_gene	CDR3nt	CDR3aa
TRBV11-2	NA	TRBD2	TRBJ2-7	TGTGCCAGCACCCCCGGGGGGGGGTGGGAGCAGTACTTC	CASTPGGGWEQYF
TRBV3-1	few	TRBD2	TRBJ2-1	TGTGCCAGCAGCCCCAGACTAGCGGAAATAGGTGAGCAGTTCTTC	CASSPRLAEIGEQFF
TRBV12-3/TRBV12-4	NA	NA	TRBJ1-3	TGTGCCAGCAGCATCGGGGGGGGTGGAAACACCATATATTTT	CASSIGGGGNTIYF
TRBV7-9	NA	NA	TRBJ2-7	TGTGCCAGCAGCTTGAACGCGGTCTCCTACGAGCAGTACTTC	CASSLNAVSYEQYF
TRBV19	NA	TRBD2	TRBJ2-1	TGTGCCAGTAGCGGGAGGAGGAATGAGCAGTTCTTC	CASSGRRNEQFF
TRBV11-3	NA	TRBD1	TRBJ2-5	TGTGCCAGCAGCTTACACAGGGGATTTGAGACCCAGTACTTC	CASSLHRGFETQYF
TRBV20-1	NA	TRBD2	TRBJ2-1	TGCAGTGTGCGGGGGTCTGAACGCTACAATGAGCAGTTCTTC	CSVRGSERYNEQFF
TRBV12-3/TRBV12-4	few	NA	TRBJ2-3	TGTGCCAGCAGTTTAGGGGGCGGCAGCCCAGATACGCAGTATTTT	CASSLGGGSPDTQYF
TRBV5-1	few	NA	TRBJ2-2	TGCGCCAGCAGCGGAAGACGGAGGGAGTCCGGGGAGCTGTTTTTT	CASSGRRRESGELFF
TRBV4-1	NA	TRBD1	TRBJ1-6	TGCGCCAGCAGCCGGCCGGACAGGGACAATTCACCCCTCCACTTT	CASSRPDRDNSPLHF
TRBV11-2	NA	NA	TRBJ2-3	TGTGCCAGCAGAATGCTGGGGGATACGCAGTATTTT	CASRMLGDTQYF
TRBV7-2	NA	NA	TRBJ2-1	TGTGCCAGCAGCTTGACAGGTTTCCCGTACAATGAGCAGTTCTTC	CASSLTGFPYNEQFF
TRBV5-1	few	TRBD2	TRBJ2-3	TGCGCCAGCAGCCGGACTAGCCCCGGAGGAGATACGCAGTATTTT	CASSRTSPGGDTQYF
TRBV5-4	few	TRBD2	TRBJ2-5	TGTGCCAGCAGCGCCGGACTAGCGGGGGGGTTCGGCAAGACCCAGTACTTC	CASSAGLAGGFGKTQYF
TRBV7-3	NA	NA	TRBJ1-2	TGTGCCAGCAGCTTAAATCTTAAAGGGACCCGACATGGCTACACCTTC	CASSLNLKGTRHGYTF
TRBV7-9	NA	TRBD1	TRBJ2-7	TGTGCCAGCAGCTCGACAGGGCCCTACGAGCAGTACTTC	CASSSTGPYEQYF
TRBV13	NA	TRBD2	TRBJ2-5	TGTGCCAGCAGCTTGACTAGGGAGGGCTTCGGGGAGACCCAGTACTTC	CASSLTREGFGETQYF
TRBV7-9	NA	NA	TRBJ2-5	TGTGCCAGCAGCCCGTGGGGTAGGGAGACCCAGTACTTC	CASSPWGRETQYF
TRBV3-1	NA	NA	TRBJ2-7	TGTGCCAGCAGCCAAGTTCGTACGGGGGCGAAAGAGCAGTACTTC	CASSQVRTGAKEQYF
TRBV6-5	few	NA	TRBJ2-1	TGTGCCAGCAGCCTCAGGCTTGGGAGTAATGAGCAGTTCTTC	CASSLRLGSNEQFF
TRBV6-5	NA	TRBD2	TRBJ2-5	TGTGCCAGCAGTACTAGCGGGGGGGCTGGCCAAGAGACCCAGTACTTC	CASSTSGGAGQETQYF
TRBV9	many	TRBD2	TRBJ2-5	TGTGCCAGCAGCGCGACTAGCGGACAAGAGACCCAGTACTTC	CASSATSGQETQYF
TRBV6-5	NA	TRBD2	TRBJ2-5	TGTGCCAGCAGTCCTTTAGCGGGAGGGGGAGAGACCCAGTACTTC	CASSPLAGGGETQYF
TRBV12-3/TRBV12-4	NA	NA	TRBJ2-3	TGTGCCAGCAAAGGGGGGAAGGGGGCTCGTACAGATACGCAGTATTTT	CASKGGKGARTDTQYF
TRBV7-2	few	NA	TRBJ1-2	TGTGCCAGCAGCATGAGCATCCAGGGAACACATGGCTACACCTTC	CASSMSIQGTHGYTF
TRBV5-1	NA	NA	TRBJ2-3	TGCGCCAGCAGCTTGGACAGCCGCACAGATACGCAGTATTTT	CASSLDSRTDTQYF
TRBV25-1	NA	TRBD2	TRBJ2-1	TGTGCCAGCAGTGGCATCGGGGGAGGGAAGTTCTTC	CASSGIGGGKFF
TRBV6-5	NA	TRBD1	TRBJ1-1	TGTGCCAGCAGTTACTCCAAGGGGGCGAACACTGAAGCTTTCTTT	CASSYSKGANTEAFF
TRBV6-5	many	NA	TRBJ2-1	TGTGCCAGCCGAAGGACAACCTACAATGAGCAGTTCTTC	CASRRTTYNEQFF
TRBV12-3/TRBV12-4	NA	NA	TRBJ1-1	TGTGCCAGCAGTGCTGATTTGAAGGGGACTGAAGCTTTCTTT	CASSADLKGTEAFF
TRBV18	NA	NA	TRBJ2-6	TGTGCCAGCTCCGCCTTCCCCTCTGGGGCCAACGTCCTGACTTTC	CASSAFPSGANVLTF
TRBV7-3	few	TRBD2	TRBJ2-2	TGTGCCAGCGGGACTATGAACACCGGGGAGCTGTTTTTT	CASGTMNTGELFF
TRBV2	NA	NA	TRBJ2-3	TGTGCCAGCAGTGAAGCCCCCCCTAATACGCAGTATTTT	CASSEAPPNTQYF
TRBV14	NA	TRBD1	TRBJ2-1	TGTGCCAGCAGCCGGTATGCCGGGACAGGGAGTTACAATGAGCAGTTCTTC	CASSRYAGTGSYNEQFF
TRBV5-4	NA	TRBD1	TRBJ2-7	TGTGCCAGCAGCTGGGAACAGGGGGCATCGGGGTACGAGCAGTACTTC	CASSWEQGASGYEQYF
TRBV2	NA	TRBD2	TRBJ2-7	TGTGCCAGCAGGTGGACTAGCGGGGGGGAATACGAGCAGTACTTC	CASRWTSGGEYEQYF
TRBV4-1	NA	NA	TRBJ2-5	TGCGCCAGCAGCCAAGATTCAGGGGTTGGGGAGACCCAGTACTTC	CASSQDSGVGETQYF
TRBV5-6	NA	NA	TRBJ1-1	TGTGCCAGCAGCTTGGAGGCAGGGCGGGTGAACACTGAAGCTTTCTTT	CASSLEAGRVNTEAFF
TRBV20-1	few	NA	TRBJ2-7	TGCAGTGTTAAGCCCCCGGGGCCCTACGAGCAGTACTTC	CSVKPPGPYEQYF
TRBV29-1	few	TRBD1	TRBJ2-5	TGCAGCGGAAGACAGGGGGCAGGAGAGACCCAGTACTTC	CSGRQGAGETQYF
TRBV18	few	TRBD1	TRBJ2-4	TGTGCCAGCTCACCGGACAGGGCGGCCAAAAACATTCAGTACTTC	CASSPDRAAKNIQYF
TRBV5-1	many	NA	TRBJ2-7	TGCGCCAGCAGAAGGATACGAGAGAACGAGCAGTACTTC	CASRRIRENEQYF
TRBV20-1	few	NA	TRBJ1-1	TGCAGTCCGGGACACCCTCATCGAGCTTTCTTT	CSPGHPHRAFF
TRBV6-6	NA	TRBD1	TRBJ2-3	TGTGCCACCGCCCCGGGACAGGCCTCCACAGATACGCAGTATTTT	CATAPGQASTDTQYF
TRBV27	few	TRBD2	TRBJ2-6	TGTGCCAGCAGTCCCCAAAAGACTAGCGGGACAACCTCTGGGGCCAACGTCCTGACTTTC	CASSPQKTSGTTSGANVLTF
TRBV6-4	NA	NA	TRBJ2-7	TGTGCCAGCAGAGGCTCCGGGACGGGTTCCTACGAGCAGTACTTC	CASRGSGTGSYEQYF
TRBV4-1	NA	TRBD1	TRBJ1-1	TGCGCCAGCAGCAAAAGCCCAACGCGACAGGGCCACACTGAAGCTTTCTTT	CASSKSPTRQGHTEAFF
TRBV12-3/TRBV12-4	NA	TRBD1	TRBJ1-1	TGTGCCAGCAGCCCAACCGGGGACAGGGGCACTGAAGCTTTCTTT	CASSPTGDRGTEAFF
TRBV27	NA	TRBD2	TRBJ2-3	TGTGCCAGCATGTTAACTAGCGGGCGGGTAGATACGCAGTATTTT	CASMLTSGRVDTQYF
TRBV4-2	NA	NA	TRBJ2-7	TGTGCCAGCAGCCAAGTCGCAGGGAGCTCCTACGAGCAGTACTTC	CASSQVAGSSYEQYF
TRBV6-2/TRBV6-3	few	TRBD1	TRBJ2-1	TGTGCCAGCAGTTACCCCGGGACAGGGTACAATGAGCAGTTCTTC	CASSYPGTGYNEQFF
TRBV7-9	few	NA	TRBJ2-5	TGTGCCAGCAGCGAGGGCCGGGCGGCTAAAGAGACCCAGTACTTC	CASSEGRAAKETQYF
TRBV28	many	NA	TRBJ2-7	TGTGCCAGCAGTATGTTCTACGAGCAGTACTTC	CASSMFYEQYF
TRBV7-9	NA	NA	TRBJ2-7	TGTGCCAGCACCGACCTCGACAGACCCTACGAGCAGTACTTC	CASTDLDRPYEQYF
TRBV5-1	few	TRBD1	TRBJ1-1	TGCGCCAGCAGATTTGAGGGGGCTGACACTGAAGCTTTCTTT	CASRFEGADTEAFF
TRBV27	few	NA	TRBJ2-7	TGTGCCAGCAGCCGCAATTGGGACACCTCCTACGAGCAGTACTTC	CASSRNWDTSYEQYF
TRBV4-1	NA	TRBD1	TRBJ2-2	TGCGCCAGCAGCCTCCGGGACAGGGGGTCGGCCGGGGAGCTGTTTTTT	CASSLRDRGSAGELFF
TRBV7-9	NA	NA	TRBJ2-1	TGTGCCAGCAGCTCCCTCAAGGAGCAGTTCTTC	CASSSLKEQFF